A selection of T cell receptor beta chains follows, all from one sample in a study of human T cells and chemical hapten exposure. MiXCR, applied by TCRdb to the RACE reads, yields one record per CDR3 protein. Among about 200,000 distinct CDR3 sequences, under 30% were seen once, and the ten largest hold 2% to 2.5%. The material sequenced was whole blood, taken in connection with sensitization to the hapten diphenylcyclopropenone (DPC). All receptors derive from a woman between 35 and 50 years old with alopecia areata. Some clones in this sample may be carry-over from other donors' samples. Each CDR3 is given with its conserved first and last residue. A D gene is named only where the DNA matches it firmly. Some rows mark clone size as missing; the rest say once, few, many or name a class of expanded clone.

J gene: TRBJ1-1; V gene: TRBV20-1; D gene: -; clone size: few; CDR3 DNA: TGCAGTGCTAGACCCGACAGGAGGAACACTGAAGCTTTCTTT; CDR3 protein: CSARPDRRNTEAFF
J gene: TRBJ1-1; V gene: TRBV5-1; D gene: -; clone size: few; CDR3 DNA: TGCGCCAGCAGCTTGGGGGCAGGGGTAGTGGCTGAAGCTTTCTTT; CDR3 protein: CASSLGAGVVAEAFF
J gene: TRBJ2-5; V gene: TRBV6-5; D gene: -; clone size: -; CDR3 DNA: TGTGCCAGCAGTCCGGGTCCGCCGGAGACCCAGTACTTC; CDR3 protein: CASSPGPPETQYF
J gene: TRBJ1-2; V gene: TRBV10-2; D gene: TRBD1; clone size: -; CDR3 DNA: TGCGCCAGCACCCAGACAGAGGGGGCCTATGGCTACACCTTC; CDR3 protein: CASTQTEGAYGYTF
J gene: TRBJ2-7; V gene: TRBV28; D gene: TRBD2; clone size: few; CDR3 DNA: TGTGCCAGCAGTCGCGCCGGGACTACCTACGAGCAGTACTTC; CDR3 protein: CASSRAGTTYEQYF
J gene: TRBJ2-7; V gene: TRBV29-1; D gene: -; clone size: -; CDR3 DNA: TGCAGCGTCCGGGACGGTACCTACGAGCAGTACTTC; CDR3 protein: CSVRDGTYEQYF
J gene: TRBJ1-1; V gene: TRBV2; D gene: -; clone size: few; CDR3 DNA: TGTGCCAGCCTACCCTTTAAGGGAGGTGAAGCTTTCTTT; CDR3 protein: CASLPFKGGEAFF
J gene: TRBJ2-2; V gene: TRBV28; D gene: TRBD2; clone size: many; CDR3 DNA: TGTGCCAGCAGTCTCCCCCCGGGACTAGTACGGCGGACCGGGGAGCTGTTTTTT; CDR3 protein: CASSLPPGLVRRTGELFF
J gene: TRBJ2-5; V gene: TRBV20-1; D gene: TRBD2; clone size: few; CDR3 DNA: TGCAGTGCTCGGACTAGCGTACAAGAGACCCAGTACTTC; CDR3 protein: CSARTSVQETQYF
J gene: TRBJ2-7; V gene: TRBV7-2; D gene: TRBD2; clone size: -; CDR3 DNA: TGTGCCAGCAGCTTAATTGGCGGGACTAGCGGGTACGAGCAGTACTTC; CDR3 protein: CASSLIGGTSGYEQYF
J gene: TRBJ1-4; V gene: TRBV6-2/TRBV6-3; D gene: -; clone size: few; CDR3 DNA: TGTGCCAGCAAACAGGTGAATGAAAAACTGTTTTTT; CDR3 protein: CASKQVNEKLFF
J gene: TRBJ1-2; V gene: TRBV7-2; D gene: -; clone size: -; CDR3 DNA: TGTGCCAGCAGCTTAGGGGCAGGATATGGCTACACCTTC; CDR3 protein: CASSLGAGYGYTF
J gene: TRBJ1-1; V gene: TRBV7-2; D gene: -; clone size: -; CDR3 DNA: TGTGCCAGCAGCTCCCTGGGCCAACACGATGAAGCTTTCTTT; CDR3 protein: CASSSLGQHDEAFF
J gene: TRBJ1-2; V gene: TRBV27; D gene: TRBD1; clone size: many; CDR3 DNA: TGTGCCAGCAGTTTAAGGACAGGGGTGGCTAACTATGGCTACACCTTC; CDR3 protein: CASSLRTGVANYGYTF
J gene: TRBJ2-3; V gene: TRBV29-1; D gene: TRBD2; clone size: -; CDR3 DNA: TGCAGCGTTGTCCGGCGGGAGATCAAGTTAGCGCAGTATTTT; CDR3 protein: CSVVRREIKLAQYF
J gene: TRBJ1-5; V gene: TRBV6-2/TRBV6-3; D gene: -; clone size: -; CDR3 DNA: TGTGCCAGCAGTTACTCGACAAACAATCAGCCCCAGCATTTT; CDR3 protein: CASSYSTNNQPQHF
J gene: TRBJ2-3; V gene: TRBV4-3; D gene: -; clone size: few; CDR3 DNA: TGCGCCAGCAGCCAGGCCTATGCAGATACGCAGTATTTT; CDR3 protein: CASSQAYADTQYF
J gene: TRBJ1-1; V gene: TRBV20-1; D gene: TRBD1; clone size: few; CDR3 DNA: TGCAGTGCTAGCCGGACAGGGTGGTACACTGAAGCTTTCTTT; CDR3 protein: CSASRTGWYTEAFF
J gene: TRBJ2-7; V gene: TRBV11-2; D gene: -; clone size: -; CDR3 DNA: TGTGCCAGCAGCTTAGATCTAAGGGCACCCTACGAGCAGTACTTC; CDR3 protein: CASSLDLRAPYEQYF
J gene: TRBJ2-4; V gene: TRBV6-5; D gene: TRBD1; clone size: -; CDR3 DNA: TGTGCCAGCAGTCAGGACAGGGGCCACTCAATCAGGTACTTC; CDR3 protein: CASSQDRGHSIRYF
J gene: TRBJ2-1; V gene: TRBV28; D gene: TRBD1; clone size: -; CDR3 DNA: TGTGCCAGCAGCTATCGACAGGGAAAGTTCTTC; CDR3 protein: CASSYRQGKFF
J gene: TRBJ2-2; V gene: TRBV27; D gene: -; clone size: -; CDR3 DNA: TGTGCCAGCAGTTTAGTTCCGGGCCCTAGCGCCGGGGAGCTGTTTTTT; CDR3 protein: CASSLVPGPSAGELFF
J gene: TRBJ2-7; V gene: TRBV29-1; D gene: -; clone size: many; CDR3 DNA: TGCAGCGTTCGTGGACAGCTACTCGAGCAGTACTTC; CDR3 protein: CSVRGQLLEQYF
J gene: TRBJ1-5; V gene: TRBV6-1; D gene: -; clone size: -; CDR3 DNA: TGTGCCAGCAAGGCGGTGGGGCAGCCCCAGCATTTT; CDR3 protein: CASKAVGQPQHF
J gene: TRBJ2-7; V gene: TRBV7-2; D gene: -; clone size: once; CDR3 DNA: TGTGCCAGCAGCTTTGTTGGGTCTTACGAGCAGTACTTC; CDR3 protein: CASSFVGSYEQYF
J gene: TRBJ1-1; V gene: TRBV5-1; D gene: -; clone size: -; CDR3 DNA: TGCGCCAGCAGCTTGCTGACAGGTACACCGAACACTGAAGCTTTCTTT; CDR3 protein: CASSLLTGTPNTEAFF
J gene: TRBJ2-1; V gene: TRBV19; D gene: -; clone size: few; CDR3 DNA: TGTGCCAGTAGTGTTGGGCTTGAGCAGTTCTTC; CDR3 protein: CASSVGLEQFF
J gene: TRBJ1-5; V gene: TRBV24-1; D gene: -; clone size: -; CDR3 DNA: TGTGCCACCAGTTGGGGCCATGGGGAGCCCCAGCATTTT; CDR3 protein: CATSWGHGEPQHF
J gene: TRBJ2-3; V gene: TRBV7-9; D gene: -; clone size: few; CDR3 DNA: TGTGCCAGCAGCTCCCTAGGGTTTGATACGCAGTATTTT; CDR3 protein: CASSSLGFDTQYF
J gene: TRBJ2-2; V gene: TRBV20-1; D gene: TRBD1; clone size: -; CDR3 DNA: TGCAGTGCCCGGGGACAGGGGGCTGGCGGGGAGCTGTTTTTT; CDR3 protein: CSARGQGAGGELFF
J gene: TRBJ1-2; V gene: TRBV25-1; D gene: -; clone size: -; CDR3 DNA: TGTGCCAGCAGTGGGGGAGGGTGGTATGGCTACACCTTC; CDR3 protein: CASSGGGWYGYTF
J gene: TRBJ2-7; V gene: TRBV5-5; D gene: TRBD1; clone size: few; CDR3 DNA: TGTGCCAGCAGCTTAACAGGGGACGGCGAGCAGTACTTC; CDR3 protein: CASSLTGDGEQYF
J gene: TRBJ2-7; V gene: TRBV5-1; D gene: -; clone size: -; CDR3 DNA: TGCGCCAGCAGCCCCGCGATCGAGGGCTACGAGCAGTACTTC; CDR3 protein: CASSPAIEGYEQYF
J gene: TRBJ2-1; V gene: TRBV28; D gene: TRBD2; clone size: -; CDR3 DNA: TGTGCCAGCAGTTTAAGAGATCCTAGCGGGAGTTCAGGGTTCTTC; CDR3 protein: CASSLRDPSGSSGFF
J gene: TRBJ2-7; V gene: TRBV28; D gene: -; clone size: -; CDR3 DNA: TGTGCCAGCAGTTTATATGTAAAGGGCTTCTACGAGCAGTACTTC; CDR3 protein: CASSLYVKGFYEQYF
J gene: TRBJ1-2; V gene: TRBV27; D gene: -; clone size: -; CDR3 DNA: TGTGCCAGCAGTTTATCCGGGCTCGGTGGCTACACCTTC; CDR3 protein: CASSLSGLGGYTF
J gene: TRBJ1-5; V gene: TRBV18; D gene: -; clone size: few; CDR3 DNA: TGTGCCAGCTCACGCAGCAGCACTCCGCCCCAGCATTTT; CDR3 protein: CASSRSSTPPQHF
J gene: TRBJ1-5; V gene: TRBV28; D gene: -; clone size: -; CDR3 DNA: TGTGCCAGCAGTTTAGCGCTTGGAACCCAGCATTTT; CDR3 protein: CASSLALGTQHF
J gene: TRBJ1-2; V gene: TRBV29-1; D gene: -; clone size: many; CDR3 DNA: TGCAGCGTTGAAAATGCAGGGTCATTTGGCTACACCTTC; CDR3 protein: CSVENAGSFGYTF
J gene: TRBJ2-5; V gene: TRBV28; D gene: TRBD1; clone size: -; CDR3 DNA: TGTGCCAGCAGTTCCCTCAGGGGGCAAGAGACCCAGTACTTC; CDR3 protein: CASSSLRGQETQYF
J gene: TRBJ2-3; V gene: TRBV7-2; D gene: -; clone size: -; CDR3 DNA: TGTGCCAGCAGCTTAGCGAGCGGCGCCCTCACAGATACGCAGTATTTT; CDR3 protein: CASSLASGALTDTQYF
J gene: TRBJ1-1; V gene: TRBV5-4; D gene: -; clone size: -; CDR3 DNA: TGTGCCAGCAGCTTGTTTTTCAGGGAGAAGGTGAACACTGAAGCTTTCTTT; CDR3 protein: CASSLFFREKVNTEAFF